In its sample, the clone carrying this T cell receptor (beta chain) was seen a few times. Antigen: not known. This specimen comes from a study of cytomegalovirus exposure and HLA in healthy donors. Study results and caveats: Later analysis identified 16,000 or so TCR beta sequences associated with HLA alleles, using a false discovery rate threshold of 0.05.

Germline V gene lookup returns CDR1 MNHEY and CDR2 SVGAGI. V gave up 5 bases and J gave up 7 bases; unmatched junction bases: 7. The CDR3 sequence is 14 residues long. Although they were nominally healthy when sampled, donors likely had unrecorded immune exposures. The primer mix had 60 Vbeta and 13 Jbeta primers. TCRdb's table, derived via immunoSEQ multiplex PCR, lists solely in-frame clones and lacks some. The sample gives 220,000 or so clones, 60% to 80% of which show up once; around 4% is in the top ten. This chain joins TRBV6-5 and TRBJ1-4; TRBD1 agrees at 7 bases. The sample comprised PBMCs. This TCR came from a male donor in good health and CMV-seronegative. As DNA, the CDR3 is TGTGCCAGCAGTGAGACAGGGAGTGGTGAAAAACTGTTTTTT. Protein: CASSETGSGEKLFF.